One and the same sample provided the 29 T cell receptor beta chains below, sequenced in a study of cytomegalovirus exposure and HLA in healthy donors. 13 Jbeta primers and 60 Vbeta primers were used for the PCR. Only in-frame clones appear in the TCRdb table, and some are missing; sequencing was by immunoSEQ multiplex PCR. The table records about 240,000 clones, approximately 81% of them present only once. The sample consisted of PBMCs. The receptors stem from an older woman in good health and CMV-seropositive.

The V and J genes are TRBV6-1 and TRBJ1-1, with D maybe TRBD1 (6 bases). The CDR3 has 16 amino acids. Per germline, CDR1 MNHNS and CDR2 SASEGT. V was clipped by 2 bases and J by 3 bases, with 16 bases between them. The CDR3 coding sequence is TGTGCCAGCAGTGAAAATTACGGGGGGCTGGACACTGAAGCTTTCTTT. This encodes CASSENYGGLDTEAFF.

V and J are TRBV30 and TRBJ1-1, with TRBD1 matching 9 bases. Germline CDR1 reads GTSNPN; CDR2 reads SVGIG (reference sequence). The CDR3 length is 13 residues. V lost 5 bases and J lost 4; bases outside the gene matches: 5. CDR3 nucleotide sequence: TGTGCCTGGTCAACAGGGGGCCGCACTGAAGCTTTCTTT. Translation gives CAWSTGGRTEAFF.

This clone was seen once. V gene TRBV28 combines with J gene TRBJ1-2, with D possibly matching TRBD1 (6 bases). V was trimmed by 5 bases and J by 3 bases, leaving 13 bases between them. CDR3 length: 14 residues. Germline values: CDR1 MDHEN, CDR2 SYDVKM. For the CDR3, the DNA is TGTGCCAGCAGTCCCGGGGGGCTTGACTATGGCTACACCTTC. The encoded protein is CASSPGGLDYGYTF.

The CDR3 is CAISERATGLTEAFF. DNA for the CDR3: TGTGCCATCAGTGAGCGGGCCACAGGTTTAACTGAAGCTTTCTTT. V usage is TRBV10-3 and J usage is TRBJ1-1; D possibly corresponds to TRBD1 (5 bases). This CDR3 comprises 15 residues. Germline CDR1 and CDR2: ENHRY and SYGVKD. V was trimmed by 2 bases and J by 5 bases, leaving 15 bases between them.

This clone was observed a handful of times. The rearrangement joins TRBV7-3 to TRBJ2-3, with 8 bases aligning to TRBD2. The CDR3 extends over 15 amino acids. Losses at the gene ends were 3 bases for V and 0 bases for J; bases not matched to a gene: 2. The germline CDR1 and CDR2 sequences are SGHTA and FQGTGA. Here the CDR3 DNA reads TGTGCCAGCAGCTTGAGACTAGCGAGCACAGATACGCAGTATTTT. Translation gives CASSLRLASTDTQYF.

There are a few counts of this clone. In DNA, the CDR3 is TGCGCCAGCAGCTCCTTCGACAGGGGGACCTACGAGCAGTACTTC. Its protein product is CASSSFDRGTYEQYF. The chain is built from TRBV5-1 and TRBJ2-5; 9 nucleotides agree with TRBD1. The J call is in doubt because the DNA end fits TRBJ2-7 better. The CDR3 runs to 15 residues. Germline assignment: CDR1 SGHRS and CDR2 YFSETQ.

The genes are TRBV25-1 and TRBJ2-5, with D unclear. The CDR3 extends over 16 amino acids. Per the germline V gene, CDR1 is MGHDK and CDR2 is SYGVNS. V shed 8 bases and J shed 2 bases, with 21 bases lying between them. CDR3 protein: CASEPPGSLRQETQYF. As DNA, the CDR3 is TGTGCCAGCGAACCCCCCGGGTCCCTAAGACAAGAGACCCAGTACTTC.

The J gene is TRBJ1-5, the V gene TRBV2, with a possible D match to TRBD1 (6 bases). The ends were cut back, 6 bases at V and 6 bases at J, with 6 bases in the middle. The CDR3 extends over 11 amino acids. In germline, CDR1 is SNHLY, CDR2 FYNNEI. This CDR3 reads CASRGGQPQHF. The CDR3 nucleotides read TGTGCCAGCAGAGGGGGTCAGCCCCAGCATTTT.

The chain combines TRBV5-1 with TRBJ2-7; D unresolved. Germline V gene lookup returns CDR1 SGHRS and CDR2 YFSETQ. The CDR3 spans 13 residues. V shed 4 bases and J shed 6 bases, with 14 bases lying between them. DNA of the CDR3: TGCGCCAGCAGCCTCCCTAGTAGTCCCGAGCAGTACTTC. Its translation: CASSLPSSPEQYF.

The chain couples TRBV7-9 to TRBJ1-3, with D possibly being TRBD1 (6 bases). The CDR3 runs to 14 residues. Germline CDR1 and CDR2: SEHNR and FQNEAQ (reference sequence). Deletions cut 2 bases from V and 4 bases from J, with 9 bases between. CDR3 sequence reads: CASSLLGAGNTIYF. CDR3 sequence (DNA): TGTGCCAGCAGCTTATTGGGGGCCGGAAACACCATATATTTT.

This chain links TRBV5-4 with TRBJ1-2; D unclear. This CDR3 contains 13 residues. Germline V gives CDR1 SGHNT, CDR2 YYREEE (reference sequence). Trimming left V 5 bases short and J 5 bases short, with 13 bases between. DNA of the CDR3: TGTGCCAGCAGTCGCGACGGAGAATATGGCTACACCTTC. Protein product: CASSRDGEYGYTF.

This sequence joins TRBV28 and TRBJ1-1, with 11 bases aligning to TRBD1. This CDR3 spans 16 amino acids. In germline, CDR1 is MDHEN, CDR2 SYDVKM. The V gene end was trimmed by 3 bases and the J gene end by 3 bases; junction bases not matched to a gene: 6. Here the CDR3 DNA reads TGTGCCAGCAGTTTTCGGACAGGGGGCTTGGACACTGAAGCTTTCTTT. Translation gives CASSFRTGGLDTEAFF.

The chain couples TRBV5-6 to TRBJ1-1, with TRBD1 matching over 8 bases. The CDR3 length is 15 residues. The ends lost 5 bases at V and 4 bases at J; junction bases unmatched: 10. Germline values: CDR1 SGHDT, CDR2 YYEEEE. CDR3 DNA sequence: TGTGCCAGCAGTGACAGGGGTGTTTTTGGCACTGAAGCTTTCTTT. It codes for CASSDRGVFGTEAFF.

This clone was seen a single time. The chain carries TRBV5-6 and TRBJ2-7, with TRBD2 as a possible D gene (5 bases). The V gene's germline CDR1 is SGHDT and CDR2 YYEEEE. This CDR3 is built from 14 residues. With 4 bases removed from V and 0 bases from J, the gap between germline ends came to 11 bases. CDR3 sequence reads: CASSLQGSSYEQYF. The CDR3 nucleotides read TGTGCCAGCAGCCTCCAAGGGAGCTCCTACGAGCAGTACTTC.

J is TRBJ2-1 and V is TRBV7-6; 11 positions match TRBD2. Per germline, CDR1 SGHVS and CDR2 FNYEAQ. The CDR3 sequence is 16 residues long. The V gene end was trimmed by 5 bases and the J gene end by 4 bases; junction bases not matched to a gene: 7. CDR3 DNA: TGTGCCAGCAGCCATCCCGGGACTAGCGGATACAATGAGCAGTTCTTC. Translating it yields CASSHPGTSGYNEQFF.

CDR3 amino acids: CAWKSVGALYGYTF. Written as DNA, the CDR3 is TGTGCCTGGAAATCAGTAGGGGCTCTCTATGGCTACACCTTC. The chain joins TRBV30 to TRBJ1-2; D is possibly TRBD1 (5 bases). Per germline, CDR1 GTSNPN and CDR2 SVGIG (reference sequence). Trimming took 4 bases from V and 4 from J, leaving 16 bases between them. This CDR3 is built from 14 residues.

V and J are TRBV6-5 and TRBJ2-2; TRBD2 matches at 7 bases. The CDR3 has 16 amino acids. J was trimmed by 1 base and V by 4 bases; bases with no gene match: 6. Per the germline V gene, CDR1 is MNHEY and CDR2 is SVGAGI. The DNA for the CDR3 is TGTGCCAGCAGTTCCCTCGGCGGGAGGAACACCGGGGAGCTGTTTTTT. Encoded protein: CASSSLGGRNTGELFF.

The CDR3 DNA reads TGTGCCAGCAGCCGGACTAGCGGGACCTACGAGCAGTACTTC. Its translation: CASSRTSGTYEQYF. The gene calls are TRBV4-2 and TRBJ2-5, with TRBD2 matching over 12 bases. With the DNA end fitting TRBJ2-7 better, the J assignment may be wrong. This CDR3 comprises 14 residues. Germline values: CDR1 LGHNA, CDR2 YNFKEQ.

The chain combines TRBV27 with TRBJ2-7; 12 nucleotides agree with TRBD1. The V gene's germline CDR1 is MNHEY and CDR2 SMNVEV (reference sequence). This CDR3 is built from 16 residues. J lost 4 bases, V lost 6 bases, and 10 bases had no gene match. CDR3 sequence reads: CASSPGTGGDFYEQYF. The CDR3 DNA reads TGTGCCAGCAGCCCCGGGACAGGGGGCGATTTTTACGAGCAGTACTTC.

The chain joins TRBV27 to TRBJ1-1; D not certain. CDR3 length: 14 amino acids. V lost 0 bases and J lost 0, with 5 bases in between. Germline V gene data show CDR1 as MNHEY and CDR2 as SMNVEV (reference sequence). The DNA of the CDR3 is TGTGCCAGCAGTTTATCTCGGGTGAACACTGAAGCTTTCTTT. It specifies CASSLSRVNTEAFF.

DNA of the CDR3: TGCGCCAGCAGCTACGGACAGGGACAGGGCTACACCTTC. Translation gives CASSYGQGQGYTF. This rearrangement joins TRBV5-1 to TRBJ1-2, with 8 bases aligning to TRBD1. Per the germline V gene, CDR1 is SGHRS and CDR2 is YFSETQ. V gave up 3 bases and J gave up 8 bases; unmatched junction bases: 6. The CDR3 is made up of 13 amino acids.

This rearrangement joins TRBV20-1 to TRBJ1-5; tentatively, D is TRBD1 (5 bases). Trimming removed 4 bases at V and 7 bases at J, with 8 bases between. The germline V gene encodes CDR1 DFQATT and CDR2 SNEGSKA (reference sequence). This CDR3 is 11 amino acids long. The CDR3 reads CSANRGQPQHF. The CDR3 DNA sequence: TGCAGTGCTAATAGGGGACAGCCCCAGCATTTT.

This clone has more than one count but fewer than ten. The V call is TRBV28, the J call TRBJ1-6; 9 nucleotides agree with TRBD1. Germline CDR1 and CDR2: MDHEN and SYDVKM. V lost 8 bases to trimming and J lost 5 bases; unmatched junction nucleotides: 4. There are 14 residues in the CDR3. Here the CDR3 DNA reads TGTGCCAGCCAAGGACAGGGGAATAATTCACCCCTCCACTTT. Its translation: CASQGQGNNSPLHF.

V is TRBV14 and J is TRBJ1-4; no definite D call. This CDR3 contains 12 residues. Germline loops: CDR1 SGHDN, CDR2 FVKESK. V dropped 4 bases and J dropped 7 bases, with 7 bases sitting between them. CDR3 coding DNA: TGTGCCAGCAGCCCTCTAGGTGAAAAACTGTTTTTT. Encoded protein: CASSPLGEKLFF.

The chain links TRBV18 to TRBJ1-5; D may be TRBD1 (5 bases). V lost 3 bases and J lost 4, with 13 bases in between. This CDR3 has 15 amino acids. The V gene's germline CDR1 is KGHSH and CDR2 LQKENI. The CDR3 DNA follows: TGTGCCAGCTCACCGCCTGGACAAAGAAATCAGCCCCAGCATTTT. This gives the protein CASSPPGQRNQPQHF.

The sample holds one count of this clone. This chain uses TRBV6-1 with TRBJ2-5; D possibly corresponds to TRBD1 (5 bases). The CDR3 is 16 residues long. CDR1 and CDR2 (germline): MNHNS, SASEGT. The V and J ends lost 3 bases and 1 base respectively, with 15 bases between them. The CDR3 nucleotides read TGTGCCAGCAGTGAGATGGGGCTGAAAGGCCAAGAGACCCAGTACTTC. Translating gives CASSEMGLKGQETQYF.

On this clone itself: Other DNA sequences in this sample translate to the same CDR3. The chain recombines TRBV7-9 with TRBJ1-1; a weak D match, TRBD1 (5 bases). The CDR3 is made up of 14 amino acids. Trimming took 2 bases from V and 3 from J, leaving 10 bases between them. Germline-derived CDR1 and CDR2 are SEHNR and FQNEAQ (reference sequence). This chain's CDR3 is CASSLRGRYTEAFF. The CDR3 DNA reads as TGTGCCAGCAGCTTAAGGGGAAGATACACTGAAGCTTTCTTT.

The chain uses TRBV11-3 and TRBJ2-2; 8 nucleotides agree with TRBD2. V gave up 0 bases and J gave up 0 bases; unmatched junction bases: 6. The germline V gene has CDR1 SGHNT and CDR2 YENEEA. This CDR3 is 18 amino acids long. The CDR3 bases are TGTGCCAGCAGCTTAGATCGGCGGGAGGCCGCGAACACCGGGGAGCTGTTTTTT. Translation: CASSLDRREAANTGELFF.

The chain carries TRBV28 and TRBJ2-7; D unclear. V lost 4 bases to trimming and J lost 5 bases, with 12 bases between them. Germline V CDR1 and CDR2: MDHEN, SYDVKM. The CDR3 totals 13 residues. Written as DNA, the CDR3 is TGTGCCAGCAGTTACGTTAACGAGGACGAGCAGTACTTC. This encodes CASSYVNEDEQYF.